This T cell receptor (beta chain) derives from a study of cytomegalovirus exposure and HLA in healthy donors. Notes on the study in general: By a later analysis, the bulk of CMV-associated TCR beta chains appeared HLA-restricted.

This clone was observed a single time. Its antigen is not known. Healthy bone marrow donors made up the cohort. Primers included in the PCR were 60 Vbeta and 13 Jbeta primers. TCRdb keeps only in-frame clones here, not all; method: immunoSEQ multiplex PCR. This sample has 95,000 to 100,000 clones; about four fifths occur once, and the top ten carry about 1.9%. The CDR3 covers 15 residues. Trimming cost V 2 bases and J 10 bases; bases outside gene matches: 7. The germline V gene has CDR1 SNHLY and CDR2 FYNNEI. The source of this sequence is a woman in her thirties or forties in good health and CMV-seronegative. This chain connects TRBV2 to TRBJ1-6, with 8 bases that match TRBD1. Specimen: PBMCs. The CDR3 reads CASSELGQDYSPLHF. The CDR3 DNA is TGTGCCAGCAGTGAACTGGGACAGGATTACTCACCCCTCCACTTT.